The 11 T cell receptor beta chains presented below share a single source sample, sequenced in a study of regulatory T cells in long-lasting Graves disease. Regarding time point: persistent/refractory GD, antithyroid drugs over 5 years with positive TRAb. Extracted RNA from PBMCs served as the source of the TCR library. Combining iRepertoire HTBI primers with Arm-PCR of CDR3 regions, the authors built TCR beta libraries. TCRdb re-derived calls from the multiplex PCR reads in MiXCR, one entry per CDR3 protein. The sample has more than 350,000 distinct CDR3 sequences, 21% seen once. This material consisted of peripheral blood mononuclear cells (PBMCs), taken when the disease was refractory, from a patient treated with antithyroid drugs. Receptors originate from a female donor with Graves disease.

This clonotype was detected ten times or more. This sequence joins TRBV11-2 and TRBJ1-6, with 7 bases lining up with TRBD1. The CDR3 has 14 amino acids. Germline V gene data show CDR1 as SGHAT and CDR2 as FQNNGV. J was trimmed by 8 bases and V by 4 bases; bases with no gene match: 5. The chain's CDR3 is CASSSTGLDSPLHF. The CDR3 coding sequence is TGTGCCAGCAGCTCGACAGGGCTGGATTCACCCCTCCACTTT. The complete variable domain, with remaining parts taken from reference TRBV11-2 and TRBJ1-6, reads EAGVAQSPRYKIIEKRQSVAFWCNPISGHATLYWYQQILGQGPKLLIQFQNNGVVDDSQLPKDRFSAERLKGVDSTLKIQPAKLEDSAVYLCASSSTGLDSPLHFGNGTRLTVT.

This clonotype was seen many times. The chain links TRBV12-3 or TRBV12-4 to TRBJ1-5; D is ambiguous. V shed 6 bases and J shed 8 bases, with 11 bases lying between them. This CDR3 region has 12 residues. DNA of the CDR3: TGTGCCAGCAGGAACCAGGCGGAGCCCCAGCATTTT. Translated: CASRNQAEPQHF.

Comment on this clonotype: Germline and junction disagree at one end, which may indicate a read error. DNA for the CDR3: TGTGCCAGCAGCTTGAGAACGGGAGCTAGAGGCAAAGACATTCAGTACTTC. Translated: CASSLRTGARGKDIQYF. The chain is built from TRBV5-6 and TRBJ2-4; possible D gene TRBD2, 6 bases. The length of the CDR3 is 17 residues. Per the germline V gene, CDR1 is SGHDT and CDR2 is YYEEEE.

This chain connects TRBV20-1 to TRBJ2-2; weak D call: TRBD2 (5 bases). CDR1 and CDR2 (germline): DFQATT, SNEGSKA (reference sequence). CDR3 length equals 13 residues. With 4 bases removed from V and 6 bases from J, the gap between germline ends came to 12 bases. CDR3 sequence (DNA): TGCAGTGCTACCGGGAAGATGGCCGGGGAGCTGTTTTTT. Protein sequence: CSATGKMAGELFF.

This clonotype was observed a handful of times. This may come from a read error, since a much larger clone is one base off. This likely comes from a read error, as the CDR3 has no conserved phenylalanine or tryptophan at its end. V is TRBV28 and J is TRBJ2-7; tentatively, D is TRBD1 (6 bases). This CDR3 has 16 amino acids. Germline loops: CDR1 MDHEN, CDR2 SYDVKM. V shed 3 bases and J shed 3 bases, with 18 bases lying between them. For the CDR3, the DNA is TGTGCCAGCAGTTTCCCAGGGGCCGGGCGCTTCTACGAGCAGTACCTC. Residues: CASSFPGAGRFYEQYL.

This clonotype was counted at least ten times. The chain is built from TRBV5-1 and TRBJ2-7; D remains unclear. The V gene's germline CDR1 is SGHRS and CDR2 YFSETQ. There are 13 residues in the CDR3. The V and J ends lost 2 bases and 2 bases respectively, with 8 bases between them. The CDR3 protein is CASSFDNTYEQYF. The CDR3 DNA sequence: TGCGCCAGCAGCTTCGACAACACCTACGAGCAGTACTTC.

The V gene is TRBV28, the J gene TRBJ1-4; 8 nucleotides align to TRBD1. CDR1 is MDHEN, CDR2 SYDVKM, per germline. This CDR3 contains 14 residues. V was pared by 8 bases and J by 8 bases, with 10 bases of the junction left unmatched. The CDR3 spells CASGQQGVEEKLFF. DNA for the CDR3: TGTGCCAGCGGACAACAGGGGGTAGAAGAAAAACTGTTTTTT. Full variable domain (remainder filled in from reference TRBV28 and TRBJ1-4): DVKVTQSSRYLVKRTGEKVFLECVQDMDHENMFWYRQDPGLGLRLIYFSYDVKMKEKGDIPEGYSVSREKKERFSLILESASTNQTSMYLCASGQQGVEEKLFFGSGTQLSVL.

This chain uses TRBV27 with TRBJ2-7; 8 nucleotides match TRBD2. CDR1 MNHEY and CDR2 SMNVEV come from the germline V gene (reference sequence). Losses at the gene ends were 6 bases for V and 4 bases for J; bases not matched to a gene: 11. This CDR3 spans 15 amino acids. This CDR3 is CASSRAGTRNYEQYF. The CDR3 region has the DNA TGTGCCAGCAGCCGCGCCGGGACTAGAAATTACGAGCAGTACTTC.

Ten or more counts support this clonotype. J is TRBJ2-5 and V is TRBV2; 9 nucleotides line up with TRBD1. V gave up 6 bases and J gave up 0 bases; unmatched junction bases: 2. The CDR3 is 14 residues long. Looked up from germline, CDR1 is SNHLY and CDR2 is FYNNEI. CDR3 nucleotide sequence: TGTGCCAGCAGCCGACAGGGGGACCAAGAGACCCAGTACTTC. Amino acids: CASSRQGDQETQYF.

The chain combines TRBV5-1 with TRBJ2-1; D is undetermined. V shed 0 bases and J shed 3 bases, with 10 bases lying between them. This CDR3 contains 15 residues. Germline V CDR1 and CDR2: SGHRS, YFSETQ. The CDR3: CASSLAGDFYNEQFF. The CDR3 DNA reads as TGCGCCAGCAGCTTGGCTGGTGATTTCTACAATGAGCAGTTCTTC.

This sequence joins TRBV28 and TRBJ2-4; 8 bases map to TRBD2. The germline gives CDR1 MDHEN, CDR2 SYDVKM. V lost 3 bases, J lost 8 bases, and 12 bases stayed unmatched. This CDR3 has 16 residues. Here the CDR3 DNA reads TGTGCCAGCAGTTTCTTCGGGTTAGCGGGATCGGACATTCAGTACTTC. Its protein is CASSFFGLAGSDIQYF.